Listed here are 25 T cell receptor beta chains from one sample, sequenced in a study of Graves' ophthalmopathy and Graves' hyperthyroidism. RNA transcripts yielded amplified TCR beta CDR3 regions. After a first-round RT-PCR with HTBI primers, a second-round multiplex PCR was run. MiXCR, run by TCRdb on the multiplex PCR reads, gives a single entry per CDR3 protein. The data contain approximately 480,000 distinct CDR3 sequences, around 15% of them singletons. Sequenced: blood. These receptors originate from a woman younger than 45 with Graves' ophthalmopathy.

This clonotype showed up many times. The chain has TRBV28 and TRBJ1-2; D not certain. CDR1 is MDHEN and CDR2 is SYDVKM in the germline V gene. The CDR3 is 13 residues long. V lost 10 bases to trimming and J lost 1 base, with 13 bases between them. The CDR3 nucleotides are TGTGCCATCCTTTCCGGGCGTAACTATGGCTACACCTTC. As protein: CAILSGRNYGYTF.

This clonotype was counted many times. The V call is TRBV12-3 or TRBV12-4, the J call TRBJ1-1; possibly TRBD1 for D (5 bases). CDR3 length: 12 amino acids. V was trimmed by 4 bases and J by 10 bases, leaving 13 bases between them. The CDR3 nucleotides are TGTGCCAGCAGTTATTCGGGACTTGGAGCTTTCTTT. It codes for CASSYSGLGAFF.

This clonotype was detected many times. The J gene is TRBJ1-1, the V gene TRBV4-1; 8 bases fit TRBD1. The CDR3 totals 15 residues. The germline V gene has CDR1 MGHRA and CDR2 YSYEKL. The V and J ends lost 3 bases and 0 bases, in that order; junction bases with no gene match: 3. For the CDR3, the DNA is TGCGCCAGCAGCCAGGAACAGGGGGTGAACACTGAAGCTTTCTTT. It specifies CASSQEQGVNTEAFF.

The chain uses TRBV11-2 and TRBJ1-5; maybe TRBD1 (6 bases). Trimming took 8 bases from V and 2 from J, leaving 13 bases between them. CDR3 length: 14 amino acids. Germline CDR1 is SGHAT and CDR2 is FQNNGV. CDR3 nucleotides: TGTGCCAGCGGCCCAGGGGTTCGCAATCAGCCCCAGCATTTT. Translation gives CASGPGVRNQPQHF. The full variable domain, rest sourced from reference TRBV11-2 and TRBJ1-5, is EAGVAQSPRYKIIEKRQSVAFWCNPISGHATLYWYQQILGQGPKLLIQFQNNGVVDDSQLPKDRFSAERLKGVDSTLKIQPAKLEDSAVYLCASGPGVRNQPQHFGDGTRLSIL.

This clonotype was found many times. The V gene is TRBV12-3 or TRBV12-4, the J gene TRBJ1-1; D is unclear. CDR3 length: 13 residues. V was shortened by 5 bases and J by 3 bases, with 10 bases between the two germline ends. The chain's CDR3 is CASSPLYHTEAFF. In nucleotides, the CDR3 is TGTGCCAGCAGTCCACTTTACCACACTGAAGCTTTCTTT.

Turning to this clonotype: This sequence may be a read error, since a much larger clone differs from it by one base. The gene calls are TRBV28 and TRBJ2-7; D call uncertain. V was pared by 3 bases and J by 7 bases, with 16 bases between. The CDR3 spans 14 residues. Germline assignment: CDR1 MDHEN and CDR2 SYDVKM. The CDR3 reads CASSFPAFLNEQYV. CDR3 nucleotide sequence: TGTGCCAGCAGTTTTCCCGCCTTCTTGAATGAGCAGTACGTC.

This clonotype was counted at least ten times. The chain couples TRBV15 to TRBJ2-7; D gene unclear. V was clipped by 0 bases and J by 1 base, with 10 bases between them. Per the germline V gene, CDR1 is LNHNV and CDR2 is YYDKDF (reference sequence). The length of the CDR3 is 15 residues. This chain's CDR3 is CATSRDKGLSYEQYF. The CDR3 DNA follows: TGTGCCACCAGCAGAGACAAGGGCCTTTCCTACGAGCAGTACTTC.

This clonotype was observed at least ten times. This chain uses TRBV6-4 with TRBJ2-2, with D possibly being TRBD2 (6 bases). The CDR3 runs to 13 residues. The germline gives CDR1 MRHNA, CDR2 SNTAGT. With 5 bases removed from V and 5 bases from J, the gap between germline ends came to 9 bases. CDR3 in amino acids: CASSPSETGELFF. CDR3 nucleotide sequence: TGTGCCAGCAGTCCTAGCGAAACCGGGGAGCTGTTTTTT.

This clonotype was picked up many times. V gene TRBV12-3 or TRBV12-4 combines with J gene TRBJ2-7; the match to TRBD1 covers 8 bases. Trimming removed 6 bases from V and 0 bases from J; junction bases left unmatched: 16. The CDR3 contains 18 residues. In DNA form, the CDR3 reads TGTGCCAGCAGCCGTACCCCAGGGGGCCTCCTTAGCTCCTACGAGCAGTACTTC. Its protein is CASSRTPGGLLSSYEQYF.

This clonotype was counted many times. The chain has TRBV5-1 and TRBJ1-2, with D unclear. Germline assignment: CDR1 SGHRS and CDR2 YFSETQ. V was cut by 4 bases and J by 4 bases, with 11 bases left in between. This CDR3 is 13 amino acids long. CDR3 sequence reads: CASSIGPGYGYTF. In DNA, the CDR3 is TGCGCCAGCAGCATTGGGCCCGGCTATGGCTACACCTTC.

The chain recombines TRBV6-2 or TRBV6-3 with TRBJ2-7, with 7 bases fitting TRBD2. Germline lookup yields CDR1 MNHEY and CDR2 SVGEGT. The V and J ends lost 4 bases and 4 bases, in that order; junction bases with no gene match: 10. This CDR3 is 15 amino acids long. The chain's CDR3 is CASSSWDYQTYEQYF. The DNA of the CDR3 is TGTGCCAGCAGTTCCTGGGACTACCAGACTTACGAGCAGTACTTC.

In this sample, this clonotype turned up a few times. The V and J genes are TRBV29-1 and TRBJ1-1; D might be TRBD1 (6 bases). The CDR3 has 12 amino acids. The V gene lost 5 bases and the J gene lost 5 bases, with 12 bases spanning the gap. Looked up from germline, CDR1 is SQVTM and CDR2 is ANQGSEA. This CDR3 reads CSVQTGRTEAFF. The CDR3 nucleotides read TGCAGCGTTCAAACAGGGCGGACTGAAGCTTTCTTT.

This clonotype was recorded at least ten times. The J gene is TRBJ1-5, the V gene TRBV19; TRBD1 agrees at 11 bases. The V segment lost 7 bases and the J segment 1 base; nucleotides outside the gene matches: 3. The CDR3 totals 15 residues. Germline loops: CDR1 LNHDA, CDR2 SQIVND (reference sequence). CDR3 amino acids: CASTGQGASNQPQHF. The CDR3 DNA follows: TGTGCCAGTACAGGACAGGGGGCGAGCAATCAGCCCCAGCATTTT.

In DNA, the CDR3 is TGTGCCAGCAGTTACCCCCGACGGGACCCCTACGAGCAGTACTTC. Translation: CASSYPRRDPYEQYF. The V and J genes are TRBV6-2 or TRBV6-3 and TRBJ2-7; D may correspond to TRBD1 or TRBD2 (5 bases each). This CDR3 has 15 amino acids. With 2 bases removed from V and 2 bases from J, the gap between germline ends came to 13 bases. Germline assignment: CDR1 MNHEY and CDR2 SVGEGT.

The rearrangement links TRBV13 to TRBJ2-7; no reliable D call. Per the germline V gene, CDR1 is PRHDT and CDR2 is FYEKMQ (reference sequence). The CDR3 has 13 amino acids. Between the trimmed V and J ends, which lost 0 bases and 5 bases, there was a span of 8 bases. The CDR3 nucleotides read TGTGCCAGCAGCTTAGGGGTTTCCCACGAGCAGTACTTC. This sequence encodes CASSLGVSHEQYF.

This clonotype has ten or more counts. The chain employs TRBV4-1 and TRBJ2-7; 8 nucleotides line up with TRBD1. From germline, CDR1 is MGHRA and CDR2 YSYEKL. There are 13 residues in the CDR3. V trimming: 6 bases; J trimming: 3 bases; junction bases outside the gene matches: 4. The CDR3 region has the DNA TGCGCCAGCAGTAGGACAGGGATCTACGAGCAGTACTTC. The encoded protein is CASSRTGIYEQYF.

This clonotype came up many times. The rearrangement uses TRBV15 and TRBJ2-7, with no clear D. Germline V gene lookup returns CDR1 LNHNV and CDR2 YYDKDF (reference sequence). Trimming stripped 1 base from V and 3 bases from J, with 13 bases between. The CDR3 covers 15 residues. Here the CDR3 reads CATSRGKGLVYEQYF. In nucleotides, the CDR3 is TGTGCCACCAGCAGAGGAAAGGGTTTGGTCTACGAGCAGTACTTC.

This clonotype was counted ten times or more. The rearrangement joins TRBV9 to TRBJ2-5, with D unresolved. The CDR3 length is 14 residues. Deletions cut 3 bases from V and 5 bases from J, with 14 bases between. The germline V gene encodes CDR1 SGDLS and CDR2 YYNGEE. CDR3 residues: CASSGAPYRETQYF. The CDR3 coding sequence is TGTGCCAGCAGCGGGGCTCCTTACCGGGAGACCCAGTACTTC.

This clonotype was seen many times. This may come from a read error, since a much larger clone is one base off. The rearrangement links TRBV12-3 or TRBV12-4 to TRBJ2-5; maybe TRBD2 (6 bases). The CDR3 totals 13 residues. The chain's CDR3 is CASSYGGRETKYF. As DNA, the CDR3 is TGTGCCAGCAGTTATGGGGGGAGAGAGACCAAGTACTTC.

The table lists this clonotype with many counts. V and J are TRBV29-1 and TRBJ1-2; D might be TRBD1 (6 bases). CDR1 SQVTM and CDR2 ANQGSEA come from the germline V gene. Trimming removed 5 bases from V and 5 bases from J, with 18 bases in between. The CDR3 contains 14 residues. The CDR3 DNA reads TGCAGCGTTCCTCAGGGATGGGGGGCTTATGGCTACACCTTC. Its translation: CSVPQGWGAYGYTF.

About this clonotype: This may arise from a read error, as a much more abundant clone is one base away. V and J are TRBV2 and TRBJ1-1, with no clear D. V dropped 9 bases and J dropped 6 bases, with 14 bases sitting between them. This CDR3 has 12 amino acids. Germline CDR1 and CDR2: SNHLY and FYNNEI. For the CDR3, the DNA is TGTGCCAGTAGGCCTTTAGGCTCTGAAGCTTTCTTT. Protein sequence: CASRPLGSEAFF.

There are many counts of this clonotype. CDR3: CASSFRVAYEQYF. CDR3 bases: TGTGCCAGCAGTTTCAGGGTGGCGTACGAGCAGTACTTC. The rearrangement uses TRBV27 and TRBJ2-7, with a tentative D call TRBD1 (5 bases). This CDR3 has 13 residues. V was shortened by 3 bases and J by 4 bases, with 10 bases between the two germline ends. CDR1 and CDR2 from the germline V gene are MNHEY and SMNVEV (reference sequence).

This clonotype was seen repeatedly, ten times or more. This chain uses TRBV28 with TRBJ1-5; D unresolved. The V gene's germline CDR1 is MDHEN and CDR2 SYDVKM. CDR3 length: 11 amino acids. Trimming removed 8 bases at V and 3 bases at J, with 5 bases between. The CDR3 DNA reads as TGTGCCAGCGGCCCCAATCAGCCCCAGCATTTT. Residues: CASGPNQPQHF.

This clonotype was seen at least ten times. This chain links TRBV30 with TRBJ2-7, with D possibly TRBD1 on 6 matching bases. V lost 2 bases to trimming and J lost 6 bases, with 17 bases between them. The CDR3 has 14 amino acids. Looked up from germline, CDR1 is GTSNPN and CDR2 is SVGIG (reference sequence). DNA for the CDR3: TGTGCCTGGAGTCTAGGACAGAAAGACGGCGAGCAGTACTTC. It codes for CAWSLGQKDGEQYF.

The chain couples TRBV12-3 or TRBV12-4 to TRBJ2-5; 7 bases map to TRBD2. J lost 3 bases, V lost 7 bases, and 8 bases had no gene match. CDR3 size: 14 residues. The CDR3 loop reads CASIPWGGEETQYF. The CDR3 DNA reads as TGTGCCAGCATTCCCTGGGGGGGGGAAGAGACCCAGTACTTC.